A selection of T cell receptor beta chains follows, all from one sample in a study of cytomegalovirus exposure and HLA in healthy donors. The data were produced by immunoSEQ multiplex PCR, yet TCRdb's version contains in-frame clones alone and is incomplete. The data contain 150,000 to 250,000 clones, roughly 84% of them singletons. Sequenced: PBMCs. These receptors were obtained from a woman in her 30s in good health and CMV-seropositive. The CDR3 runs from the conserved cysteine through the conserved F or W. D genes are given only for firm matches. The size entry is marked missing in some rows and otherwise reads once, few, many or a size class.

V gene	clone size	D gene	J gene	CDR3 DNA	CDR3 protein
TRBV5-4	NA	TRBD1	TRBJ2-3	TGTGCCAGCAGCTTCGAGACAGGGTTGGATACGCAGTATTTT	CASSFETGLDTQYF
TRBV30	once	TRBD2	TRBJ2-3	TGTGCCTGGAGCCCGAGGACTAGCGGCACAGATACGCAGTATTTT	CAWSPRTSGTDTQYF
TRBV18	once	NA	TRBJ1-1	TGTGCCAGCTCACGGGGACACTCTGAAGCTTTCTTT	CASSRGHSEAFF
TRBV6-5	NA	NA	TRBJ2-2	TGTGCCAGCCGTCCGGTGGCGAACACCGGGGAGCTGTTTTTT	CASRPVANTGELFF
TRBV6-1	NA	NA	TRBJ2-7	TGTGCCAGCAGTTTTCAGTGGGGGGACTACGAGCAGTACTTC	CASSFQWGDYEQYF
TRBV4-1	NA	TRBD2	TRBJ2-3	TGCGCCAGCAGCGAGGGACTAGTCGACACAGATACGCAGTATTTT	CASSEGLVDTDTQYF
TRBV5-6	NA	TRBD1	TRBJ1-1	TGTGCCAACAGCTTTCTTGGGACAGCGAACACTGAAGCTTTCTTT	CANSFLGTANTEAFF
TRBV19	NA	NA	TRBJ2-4	TGTGCCAGTAGTGCCACAGGGTCAGTAGCCAAAAACATTCAGTACTTC	CASSATGSVAKNIQYF
TRBV11-3	NA	TRBD2	TRBJ2-1	TGTGCCAGCAGCTTAGTAAGCGGGAGGGCCGGGAATGAGCAGTTCTTC	CASSLVSGRAGNEQFF
TRBV9	NA	TRBD1	TRBJ1-3	TGTGCCAGCAGCGTAGCTACTGGGACAGGGTACACCATATATTTT	CASSVATGTGYTIYF
TRBV2	NA	TRBD2	TRBJ2-5	TGTGCCAGCATGGGAGGGATGAGAGAGACCCAGTACTTC	CASMGGMRETQYF
TRBV18	NA	TRBD1	TRBJ1-5	TGTGCCAGCTCGCACAGGGGAGGAGATCAGCCCCAGCATTTT	CASSHRGGDQPQHF
TRBV5-1	NA	NA	TRBJ1-2	TGCGCCAGCAGCTTGGGTCTGAGTAACTATGGCTACACCTTC	CASSLGLSNYGYTF
TRBV7-7	once	NA	TRBJ1-1	TGTGCTAGCAGCTTGGACAGAACAACTGAAGCTTTCTTT	CASSLDRTTEAFF